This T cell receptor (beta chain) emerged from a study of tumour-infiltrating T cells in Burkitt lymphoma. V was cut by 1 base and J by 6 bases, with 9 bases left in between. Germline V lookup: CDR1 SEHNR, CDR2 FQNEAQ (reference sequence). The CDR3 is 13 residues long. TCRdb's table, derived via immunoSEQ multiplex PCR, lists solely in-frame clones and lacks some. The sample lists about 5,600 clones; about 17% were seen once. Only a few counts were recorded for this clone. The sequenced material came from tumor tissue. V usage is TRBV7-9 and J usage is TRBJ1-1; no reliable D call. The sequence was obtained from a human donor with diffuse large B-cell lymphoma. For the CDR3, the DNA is TGTGCCAGCAGCTTAGTAAGGATCGCTGAAGCTTTCTTT. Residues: CASSLVRIAEAFF.